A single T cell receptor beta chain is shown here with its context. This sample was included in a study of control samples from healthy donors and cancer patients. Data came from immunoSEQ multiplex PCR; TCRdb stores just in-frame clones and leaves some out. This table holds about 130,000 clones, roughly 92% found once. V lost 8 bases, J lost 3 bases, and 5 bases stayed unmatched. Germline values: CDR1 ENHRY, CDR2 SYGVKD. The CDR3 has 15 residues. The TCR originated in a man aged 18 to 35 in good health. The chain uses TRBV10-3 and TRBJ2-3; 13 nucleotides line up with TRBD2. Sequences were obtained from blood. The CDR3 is CAIGPGLAGTDTQYF. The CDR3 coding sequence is TGTGCCATCGGACCGGGACTAGCGGGGACAGATACGCAGTATTTT.